This passage covers 17 T cell receptor beta chains from one sample sequenced in a study of control samples from healthy donors and cancer patients. TCRdb keeps only in-frame clones here, not all; method: immunoSEQ multiplex PCR. The sample includes about 130,000 clones, approximately 92% of them seen just once. The sequenced material came from blood. Source of these receptors: a man aged 18 to 30 in good health.

The rearrangement joins TRBV4-1 to TRBJ2-7, with D tentatively TRBD1 (5 bases). The CDR3 length is 14 residues. Trimming took off 0 bases at V and 4 bases at J, with 10 bases between the two ends. Germline V gene lookup returns CDR1 MGHRA and CDR2 YSYEKL. CDR3 amino acids: CASSQEGRGYEQYF. CDR3 nucleotides: TGCGCCAGCAGCCAAGAAGGTAGGGGTTACGAGCAGTACTTC.

The chain recombines TRBV6-2 or TRBV6-3 with TRBJ1-1; D is possibly TRBD1 (5 bases). The germline gives CDR1 MNHEY, CDR2 SVGEGT. The ends were cut back, 3 bases at V and 0 bases at J, with 20 bases in the middle. The CDR3 has 18 residues. The CDR3 is CASSYFLGAGTMNTEAFF. CDR3 nucleotide sequence: TGTGCCAGCAGTTATTTTTTAGGCGCAGGGACCATGAACACTGAAGCTTTCTTT.

The V call is TRBV10-3, the J call TRBJ2-5, with a tentative D call TRBD2 (5 bases). The germline V and J ends were trimmed by 4 bases and 5 bases, with 14 bases remaining between them. CDR3 length: 14 amino acids. In germline, CDR1 is ENHRY, CDR2 SYGVKD. DNA of the CDR3: TGTGCCATCAGTGGCCGAGGGTATCGGGAGACCCAGTACTTC. Its protein is CAISGRGYRETQYF.

Details on this clone: An end of the junction differs from the germline gene, which may be a read error. V is TRBV6-2 or TRBV6-3 and J is TRBJ2-7, with TRBD1 matching over 8 bases. Germline loops: CDR1 MNHEY, CDR2 SVGEGT. This CDR3 has 14 amino acids. CDR3 nucleotide sequence: TGTGCCAGCAGTTACTCGAACCTTAGGACAGGGTTGCACTTC. Translating it yields CASSYSNLRTGLHF.

There are a few counts of this clone. V gene TRBV5-1 combines with J gene TRBJ2-1; 11 bases align to TRBD2. The length of the CDR3 is 17 residues. With 3 bases clipped from V and 0 bases from J, the junction kept 5 bases outside the gene matches. The germline V gene encodes CDR1 SGHRS and CDR2 YFSETQ. The CDR3: CASSWGLADLSYNEQFF. CDR3 coding DNA: TGCGCCAGCAGCTGGGGACTAGCGGACCTCTCCTACAATGAGCAGTTCTTC.

This clone was seen only once. The V gene is TRBV30, the J gene TRBJ2-5; the D gene is possibly TRBD1 (5 bases). CDR3 length equals 15 residues. Per the germline V gene, CDR1 is GTSNPN and CDR2 is SVGIG (reference sequence). V was shortened by 0 bases and J by 5 bases, with 16 bases between the two germline ends. The CDR3 region is CAWSVHRKQLETQYF. The CDR3 bases are TGTGCCTGGAGTGTACACAGGAAACAGTTGGAGACCCAGTACTTC.

The J gene is TRBJ2-2, the V gene TRBV2, with TRBD1 as a possible D gene (5 bases). Trimming shortened V by 3 bases and J by 6 bases, and 8 bases separated the two germline ends. CDR3 length: 13 residues. CDR1 is SNHLY, CDR2 FYNNEI, per germline. The CDR3 region is CASSDAGSGELFF. CDR3 coding DNA: TGTGCCAGCAGTGATGCAGGGTCCGGGGAGCTGTTTTTT.

The chain combines TRBV7-9 with TRBJ1-4, with no clear D. The CDR3 extends over 18 amino acids. CDR1 is SEHNR, CDR2 FQNEAQ, per germline (reference sequence). V was cut by 7 bases and J by 4 bases, with 25 bases left in between. The CDR3 region is CASTLTVGYEGGNEKLFF. CDR3 nucleotides: TGTGCCAGCACGCTCACCGTTGGCTACGAGGGCGGTAATGAAAAACTGTTTTTT.

The chain recombines TRBV4-1 with TRBJ2-3; D unclear. Trimming left V 0 bases short and J 3 bases short, with 7 bases between. The CDR3 consists of 14 residues. Germline CDR1 is MGHRA and CDR2 is YSYEKL. CDR3 amino acids: CASSQDSLTDTQYF. The CDR3 DNA is TGCGCCAGCAGCCAAGACTCTTTGACAGATACGCAGTATTTT.

The rearrangement uses TRBV4-1 and TRBJ2-1; D might be TRBD1 (5 bases). From germline, CDR1 is MGHRA and CDR2 YSYEKL. Between the trimmed V and J ends, which lost 1 base and 14 bases, there was a span of 21 bases. The CDR3 has 15 amino acids. The CDR3 region is CASSQGEGALQLKFF. The CDR3 region has the DNA TGCGCCAGCAGCCAAGGAGAAGGGGCACTTCAATTGAAGTTCTTC.

The V gene is TRBV15, the J gene TRBJ2-5, with 9 bases fitting TRBD2. The germline CDR1 and CDR2 sequences are LNHNV and YYDKDF (reference sequence). The CDR3 has 16 residues. J lost 1 base, V lost 5 bases, and 8 bases had no gene match. The CDR3 DNA is TGTGCCACCAGCTATCAAGCGGGGGGCTTCCAAGAGACCCAGTACTTC. It translates to CATSYQAGGFQETQYF.

V gene TRBV9 combines with J gene TRBJ2-6; D is uncertain. V shed 2 bases and J shed 0 bases, with 9 bases lying between them. The V gene's germline CDR1 is SGDLS and CDR2 YYNGEE. This CDR3 region has 16 residues. The CDR3 DNA reads as TGTGCCAGCAGCGTCCGTACAGTCTCTGGGGCCAACGTCCTGACTTTC. Its protein is CASSVRTVSGANVLTF.

The rearrangement joins TRBV30 to TRBJ2-3; a weak D match, TRBD2 (5 bases). Germline V gene lookup returns CDR1 GTSNPN and CDR2 SVGIG (reference sequence). With 5 bases removed from V and 2 bases from J, the gap between germline ends came to 8 bases. This CDR3 is 12 amino acids long. The CDR3 here is CAWSRDTDTQYF. CDR3 sequence (DNA): TGTGCCTGGTCCCGGGACACAGATACGCAGTATTTT.

The CDR3 loop is CATSDSRTGGYGYTF. The DNA for the CDR3 is TGTGCCACCAGTGATTCGCGGACAGGAGGTTATGGCTACACCTTC. The rearrangement uses TRBV24-1 and TRBJ1-2; TRBD1 matches at 7 bases. Germline values: CDR1 KGHDR, CDR2 SFDVKD. The V and J ends lost 2 bases and 5 bases, in that order; junction bases with no gene match: 7. This CDR3 comprises 15 residues.

This rearrangement joins TRBV11-2 to TRBJ1-6; D gene unclear. The CDR3 is 17 residues long. V was trimmed by 0 bases and J by 3 bases, leaving 12 bases between them. Germline V lookup: CDR1 SGHAT, CDR2 FQNNGV. CDR3 in amino acids: CASSLDAWQLYNSPLHF. The CDR3 nucleotides read TGTGCCAGCAGCTTAGATGCTTGGCAGCTCTATAATTCACCCCTCCACTTT.

The chain joins TRBV12-3 or TRBV12-4 to TRBJ2-1, with D possibly TRBD2 on 6 matching bases. The CDR3 spans 13 residues. Trimming shortened V by 6 bases and J by 4 bases, and 10 bases separated the two germline ends. For the CDR3, the DNA is TGTGCCAGCAGCTATGCGGGATACAATGAGCAGTTCTTC. This sequence encodes CASSYAGYNEQFF.

The gene calls are TRBV5-6 and TRBJ2-1; 8 nucleotides match TRBD1. With V trimmed by 2 bases and J by 8 bases, 9 bases remained unmatched. This CDR3 comprises 15 residues. Germline V lookup: CDR1 SGHDT, CDR2 YYEEEE. DNA for the CDR3: TGTGCCAGCAGCTTCGAGGACAGGGCGGTAGATGAGCAGTTCTTC. It is translated as CASSFEDRAVDEQFF.